A single sample gave rise to the 19 T cell receptor beta chains below, sequenced in a study of yellow fever vaccine responses in identical twins. TCRdb redid the calling of the RT-PCR reads with MiXCR, one entry per CDR3 protein. The data show thousands of distinct CDR3 sequences, less than 75% seen once. The source material was T cells from blood (PBMCs), unsorted or a sorted subset (not recorded which), sampled before or after yellow fever vaccination (not recorded which). Every receptor here comes from a woman between 18 and 30 years old who received the yellow fever vaccine.

This clonotype showed up just once. The rearrangement uses TRBV19 and TRBJ2-1; weak D call: TRBD2 (6 bases). Germline V CDR1 and CDR2: LNHDA, SQIVND (reference sequence). The CDR3 loop spans 14 amino acids. The ends were cut back, 9 bases at V and 5 bases at J, with 17 bases in the middle. The chain's CDR3 is CASVRSSGHNEQFF. CDR3 bases: TGTGCCAGCGTAAGGAGTAGCGGCCACAATGAGCAGTTCTTC.

CDR3 region: CASSRNEKLFF. CDR3 in DNA: TGTGCCAGCAGCCGTAATGAAAAACTGTTTTTT. The chain employs TRBV5-5 and TRBJ1-4, with unresolved D. The CDR3 is 11 residues long. The germline gives CDR1 SGHKS, CDR2 YYEKEE (reference sequence). V gave up 4 bases and J gave up 4 bases, with 2 bases separating them. The whole variable domain, remainder taken from reference TRBV5-5 and TRBJ1-4, is DAGVTQSPTHLIKTRGQQVTLRCSPISGHKSVSWYQQVLGQGPQFIFQYYEKEERGRGNFPDRFSARQFPNYSSELNVNALLLGDSALYLCASSRNEKLFFGSGTQLSVL.

J is TRBJ2-1 and V is TRBV6-4; 9 nucleotides align to TRBD2. The CDR3 extends over 14 amino acids. Germline V gives CDR1 MRHNA, CDR2 SNTAGT. Trimming cost V 5 bases and J 3 bases; bases outside gene matches: 2. CDR3 nucleotide sequence: TGTGCCAGCAGTCGAGCGGGGGGCTACAATGAGCAGTTCTTC. Translation gives CASSRAGGYNEQFF.

The chain recombines TRBV4-3 with TRBJ2-1; TRBD2 might be the D (5 bases). CDR1 is LGHNA and CDR2 is YSLEER in the germline V gene. V was cut by 4 bases and J by 10 bases, with 14 bases left in between. The CDR3 totals 13 residues. CDR3 DNA sequence: TGCGCCAGCAGCCCCCACCCCGGGAACGAGCAGTTCTTC. Residues: CASSPHPGNEQFF.

This clonotype came up a few times. This chain uses TRBV11-1 with TRBJ2-1, with 7 bases aligning to TRBD2. The CDR3 runs to 15 residues. V lost 4 bases, J lost 7 bases, and 10 bases stayed unmatched. Looked up from germline, CDR1 is SGHAT and CDR2 is FQDESV (reference sequence). CDR3 nucleotides: TGTGCCAGCAGCTCTACCGGACTAGTTGATAATGAGCAGTTCTTC. Protein sequence: CASSSTGLVDNEQFF.

The chain employs TRBV20-1 and TRBJ2-7; TRBD1 or TRBD2 may be the D gene (5 bases each). The CDR3 has 14 residues. CDR1 is DFQATT and CDR2 is SNEGSKA in the germline V gene (reference sequence). Trimming removed 5 bases at V and 5 bases at J, with 19 bases between. The CDR3 here is CSAPRDAQVNEQYF. The CDR3 DNA sequence: TGCAGTGCTCCCCGGGACGCCCAAGTCAACGAGCAGTACTTC.

This chain joins TRBV12-3 or TRBV12-4 and TRBJ2-7; 12 positions agree with TRBD2. Trimming at V came to 6 bases and at J to 3 bases, leaving 3 bases not matched to a gene. The CDR3 contains 14 residues. The CDR3 DNA is TGTGCCAGCAGACCTAGCGGGAGGGACTACGAGCAGTACTTC. Translation: CASRPSGRDYEQYF.

The chain recombines TRBV10-2 with TRBJ2-1, with unresolved D. This CDR3 comprises 14 residues. Germline CDR1 and CDR2: WSHSY and SAAADI. V was shortened by 0 bases and J by 4 bases, with 7 bases between the two germline ends. The CDR3: CASSESSSYNEQFF. The CDR3 DNA reads as TGCGCCAGCAGTGAGTCTTCGAGTTACAATGAGCAGTTCTTC.

The rearrangement uses TRBV4-1 and TRBJ1-2; D gene uncertain. The length of the CDR3 is 16 residues. CDR1 and CDR2 (germline): MGHRA, YSYEKL. Trimming took 3 bases from V and 0 from J, leaving 14 bases between them. The CDR3 reads CASSHKGPASNYGYTF. The CDR3 DNA sequence: TGCGCCAGCAGCCATAAAGGACCTGCTTCTAACTATGGCTACACCTTC.

This clonotype was observed a single time. This chain links TRBV10-3 with TRBJ2-7; 7 bases are a match to TRBD2. The CDR3 totals 14 residues. Germline CDR1 reads ENHRY; CDR2 reads SYGVKD. The V and J ends lost 4 bases and 6 bases, in that order; junction bases with no gene match: 9. The CDR3, as DNA: TGTGCCATCAGTGGGTCGCGGGAGCGTGGCGAGCAGTACTTC. Translation: CAISGSRERGEQYF.

The genes are TRBV10-3 and TRBJ2-1, with 7 nucleotides matching TRBD1. Germline lookup yields CDR1 ENHRY and CDR2 SYGVKD. Germline trimming cut 2 bases from V and 15 bases from J; bases unmatched to any gene: 10. This CDR3 is built from 13 residues. CDR3 loop: CAISETRQGLGFF. The CDR3 DNA follows: TGTGCCATCAGTGAGACCCGACAGGGATTGGGGTTCTTC.

This chain uses TRBV29-1 with TRBJ2-7; D possibly corresponds to TRBD2 (6 bases). The CDR3 is 12 amino acids. V was pared by 5 bases and J by 7 bases, with 15 bases between. CDR1 SQVTM and CDR2 ANQGSEA come from the germline V gene. This CDR3 is CSVRPTEGEQYF. CDR3 DNA: TGCAGCGTTCGACCGACGGAGGGGGAGCAGTACTTC.

The chain has TRBV21-1 and TRBJ2-5; the D call of TRBD2 is as the table states it, not checked on the DNA. TRBV21-1 constitutes a pseudogene. The CDR3 has 14 amino acids. CDR3: CASTPAGPQETQYF. In DNA form, the CDR3 reads TGTGCCAGCACCCCAGCCGGCCCCCAAGAGACCCAGTACTTC.

This sequence joins TRBV6-5 and TRBJ1-2; 10 nucleotides align to TRBD1. CDR3 size: 16 residues. V trimming: 2 bases; J trimming: 4 bases; junction bases outside the gene matches: 7. The V gene's germline CDR1 is MNHEY and CDR2 SVGAGI. In DNA form, the CDR3 reads TGTGCCAGCAGTTACCTACGGACAGGGGGTGCCTATGGCTACACCTTC. This sequence encodes CASSYLRTGGAYGYTF.

This chain connects TRBV29-1 to TRBJ2-5; tentative D call: TRBD2 (7 bases). Trimming shortened V by 7 bases and J by 4 bases, and 16 bases separated the two germline ends. CDR3 length: 13 residues. In germline, CDR1 is SQVTM, CDR2 ANQGSEA. Written as DNA, the CDR3 is TGCAGCGCCAATAACAGGGAGGGAGAGACCCAGTACTTC. Protein sequence: CSANNREGETQYF.

The genes are TRBV29-1 and TRBJ2-3; D gene uncertain. The germline V and J ends were trimmed by 4 bases and 6 bases, with 5 bases remaining between them. This CDR3 has 10 amino acids. Per germline, CDR1 SQVTM and CDR2 ANQGSEA. CDR3 loop: CSVAKDTQYF. CDR3 nucleotides: TGCAGCGTTGCGAAGGATACGCAGTATTTT.

The V call is TRBV20-1, the J call TRBJ1-4, with a possible D match to TRBD1 (5 bases). The CDR3 loop spans 15 amino acids. The V and J ends lost 0 bases and 2 bases respectively, with 10 bases between them. Germline CDR1 DFQATT, CDR2 SNEGSKA (reference sequence). For the CDR3, the DNA is TGCAGTGCTAGAGATGAGACAGCCACTAATGAAAAACTGTTTTTT. It specifies CSARDETATNEKLFF.

CDR3 protein: CSVEDPAFSTDTQYF. The DNA of the CDR3 is TGCAGCGTTGAAGATCCTGCGTTCTCCACAGATACGCAGTATTTT. J is TRBJ2-3 and V is TRBV29-1; D is uncertain. The CDR3 loop spans 15 amino acids. Germline CDR1 reads SQVTM; CDR2 reads ANQGSEA. The V end was cut by 0 bases, the J end by 2 bases, with 12 bases between.

J is TRBJ1-6 and V is TRBV20-1; D not resolved. V lost 0 bases and J 0 bases, leaving 12 bases between the germline ends. There are 17 residues in the CDR3. The germline V gene has CDR1 DFQATT and CDR2 SNEGSKA (reference sequence). The CDR3, as DNA: TGCAGTGCTAGAGATTTGGCCGAACTCTCCTATAATTCACCCCTCCACTTT. Protein sequence: CSARDLAELSYNSPLHF.